The 10 T cell receptor beta chains presented below share a single source sample, sequenced in a study of cytomegalovirus exposure and HLA in healthy donors. The PCR employed 60 Vbeta primers together with 13 Jbeta primers. TCRdb's copy holds only in-frame clones and misses some; the assay was immunoSEQ multiplex PCR. The sample records hundreds of thousands of clones, more than 75% being singletons. The sample consisted of PBMCs. The receptors were gathered from a male donor in good health and CMV-seronegative.

This clone is a singleton in its sample. The chain has TRBV2 and TRBJ2-5; 10 positions agree with TRBD2. Germline CDR1 and CDR2: SNHLY and FYNNEI. The junction had 14 bases not matched to a gene; V was cut back by 3 bases and J by 4 bases. This CDR3 has 18 amino acids. The chain's CDR3 is CASSERASGSYVRETQYF. CDR3 in DNA: TGTGCCAGCAGTGAGAGGGCTAGCGGGAGTTATGTTAGAGAGACCCAGTACTTC.

The count of this clone is one. The chain joins TRBV10-1 to TRBJ2-3; TRBD1 aligns across 12 bases. This CDR3 is built from 16 residues. V lost 0 bases, J lost 6 bases, and 4 bases stayed unmatched. Germline CDR1 is WNHNN and CDR2 is SYGVQD (reference sequence). The CDR3 region is CASSESRDRGPDTQYF. CDR3 DNA: TGCGCCAGCAGTGAGTCGAGGGACAGGGGGCCTGATACGCAGTATTTT.

V gene TRBV10-1 combines with J gene TRBJ2-1, with D perhaps TRBD1 (7 bases). This CDR3 has 16 amino acids. The germline V and J ends were trimmed by 3 bases and 7 bases, with 19 bases remaining between them. The germline V gene has CDR1 WNHNN and CDR2 SYGVQD (reference sequence). The CDR3 loop is CASSEEGQGGRNEQFF. In DNA, the CDR3 is TGCGCCAGCAGTGAAGAGGGGCAGGGGGGAAGAAATGAGCAGTTCTTC.

V usage is TRBV7-8 and J usage is TRBJ2-7, with TRBD1 matching 11 bases. There are 18 residues in the CDR3. Trimming removed 2 bases from V and 1 base from J; junction bases left unmatched: 10. The germline V gene encodes CDR1 SGHVS and CDR2 FQNEAQ. CDR3 nucleotides: TGTGCCAGCAGCTTAAGGGCGGGCGGACAGGGGGCGTCCTACGAGCAGTACTTC. Residues: CASSLRAGGQGASYEQYF.

This clone appeared once. The chain couples TRBV19 to TRBJ2-6, with a possible D match to TRBD2 (5 bases). The germline V gene encodes CDR1 LNHDA and CDR2 SQIVND (reference sequence). CDR3 length equals 15 residues. The V and J ends lost 3 bases and 2 bases respectively, with 8 bases between them. CDR3 loop: CASSIGETGANVLTF. The CDR3, as DNA: TGTGCCAGTAGTATCGGGGAAACTGGGGCCAACGTCCTGACTTTC.

In DNA, the CDR3 is TGTGCCAGCAGCGTAGAGACGTTGACTAGCGGGAGTGATACGCAGTATTTT. Protein: CASSVETLTSGSDTQYF. J is TRBJ2-3 and V is TRBV9; 12 nucleotides align to TRBD2. Germline-derived CDR1 and CDR2 are SGDLS and YYNGEE. This CDR3 region has 17 residues. The V and J ends lost 0 bases and 6 bases, in that order; junction bases with no gene match: 8.

This rearrangement joins TRBV5-4 to TRBJ2-7; TRBD1 is a possible D gene (6 bases). Germline CDR1 SGHNT, CDR2 YYREEE (reference sequence). V was shortened by 3 bases and J by 2 bases, with 12 bases between the two germline ends. This CDR3 is built from 14 residues. The CDR3 here is CASSSGQNPYEQYF. As DNA, the CDR3 is TGTGCCAGCAGCTCAGGACAGAACCCCTACGAGCAGTACTTC.

The chain employs TRBV15 and TRBJ2-7; the D is unclear. Germline CDR1 and CDR2: LNHNV and YYDKDF (reference sequence). The CDR3 is 12 amino acids. With 3 bases removed from V and 6 bases from J, the gap between germline ends came to 9 bases. CDR3 DNA: TGTGCCACCAGCAGTGCTAGAGGCGAGCAGTACTTC. It codes for CATSSARGEQYF.

The rearrangement links TRBV19 to TRBJ2-2, with D unresolved. V was trimmed by 7 bases and J by 6 bases, leaving 15 bases between them. The length of the CDR3 is 14 residues. The germline V gene encodes CDR1 LNHDA and CDR2 SQIVND (reference sequence). CDR3 in DNA: TGTGCCAGTACCCCTCTAGGTATCGCCGGGGAGCTGTTTTTT. Residues: CASTPLGIAGELFF.

The chain employs TRBV14 and TRBJ2-5; no reliable D call. Trimming cost V 1 base and J 7 bases, with 10 bases left between them. Germline CDR1 and CDR2: SGHDN and FVKESK. The CDR3 covers 13 residues. The CDR3 sequence is CASSQGSRWTQYF. CDR3 sequence (DNA): TGTGCCAGCAGCCAAGGGAGTCGATGGACCCAGTACTTC.